These 7 T cell receptor beta chains originate from one sample sequenced in a study of blood T cell repertoires in COVID-19 (dated by TCRdb to 2018 to 2020). The library was generated by the immunoSEQ multiplex PCR assay. TCRdb retrieved this table from immuneACCESS and kept in-frame rearrangements only. Not all clones are present; in checked studies, unresolved V genes account for under half, and no reason is known for the remainder. Here the sample has about 200,000 clones; roughly 88% occur a single time. The ten largest clones represent around 5.7% of the sample. The specimen sequenced was PBMCs or T cells enriched from blood (not recorded which). All receptors derive from a man between 35 and 55 years old with acute COVID-19.

The rearrangement joins TRBV23-1 to TRBJ2-3; 10 bases map to TRBD1. TRBV23-1 is placed among ORFs of uncertain function. The ends lost 4 bases at V and 2 bases at J; junction bases unmatched: 6. This CDR3 is 16 amino acids long. The CDR3 DNA sequence: TGCGCCAGCAGTCTAAGGACAGGGGGTTCCACAGATACGCAGTATTTT. Its protein product is CASSLRTGGSTDTQYF.

The chain combines TRBV28 with TRBJ1-2; possibly TRBD1 for D (5 bases). V was pared by 3 bases and J by 6 bases, with 20 bases between. The CDR3 consists of 16 residues. CDR1 MDHEN and CDR2 SYDVKM come from the germline V gene. The CDR3 DNA sequence: TGTGCCAGCAGTTTGGGCGGGGGGAGGAGGGTCGATGGCTACACCTTC. Residues: CASSLGGGRRVDGYTF.

This chain joins TRBV12-3 or TRBV12-4 and TRBJ1-1; D may be TRBD1 (5 bases). Trimming cost V 0 bases and J 6 bases, with 8 bases left between them. The CDR3 contains 13 residues. CDR3 residues: CASSLARVAEAFF. The CDR3 DNA sequence: TGTGCCAGCAGTTTAGCCAGGGTGGCTGAAGCTTTCTTT.

CDR3: CASSLDAQAGTKNYEQYF. The CDR3 DNA reads as TGTGCCAGCAGCTTAGACGCCCAGGCAGGGACAAAGAACTACGAGCAGTACTTC. V usage is TRBV11-2 and J usage is TRBJ2-7; maybe TRBD1 (6 bases). The CDR3 contains 18 residues. Germline V gives CDR1 SGHAT, CDR2 FQNNGV. Deletions cut 0 bases from V and 3 bases from J, with 21 bases between.

A few counts support this clone. This chain uses TRBV7-2 with TRBJ1-4; D gene ambiguous. The CDR3 loop spans 16 amino acids. From germline, CDR1 is SGHTA and CDR2 FQGNSA. With 1 base removed from V and 6 bases from J, the gap between germline ends came to 15 bases. In nucleotides, the CDR3 is TGTGCCAGCAGCTTAGTAGGAACGGAGCCTTATGAAAAACTGTTTTTT. As protein: CASSLVGTEPYEKLFF.

The V call is TRBV2, the J call TRBJ2-5, with a possible D match to TRBD1 (5 bases). CDR1 SNHLY and CDR2 FYNNEI come from the germline V gene. The CDR3 runs to 14 residues. V was trimmed by 7 bases and J by 1 base, leaving 13 bases between them. In nucleotides, the CDR3 is TGTGCCAGCAAGGACAACGAGGCCCAAGAGACCCAGTACTTC. The encoded protein is CASKDNEAQETQYF.

The chain has TRBV4-3 and TRBJ1-4; TRBD1 is a possible D gene (5 bases). The CDR3 loop spans 14 amino acids. Trimming cost V 0 bases and J 8 bases, with 10 bases left between them. The V gene's germline CDR1 is LGHNA and CDR2 YSLEER. The CDR3 region has the DNA TGCGCCAGCAGCCAAGATACGGGGGAAGAAAAACTGTTTTTT. It encodes CASSQDTGEEKLFF.